These T cell receptor beta chains were read from a single sample in a study of blood T cells in healthy people across ages. MiXCR, run by TCRdb on the 5' RACE reads, gives a single entry per CDR3 protein. This sample has about 970,000 distinct CDR3 sequences, with roughly 50% found just once. Sequencing input: blood. The receptor source for this set is a woman between 55 and 75 years old in good health. CDR3s include the opening cysteine and the closing phenylalanine or tryptophan. The D gene is left open where the match is weak. Not every row has a clone size; where given, it reads once, few, many or a size class.

d_call	v_call	j_call	clone_size	cdr3_aa	cdr3_nt
TRBD1	TRBV29-1	TRBJ1-5	-	CSVRTGSNQPQHF	TGCAGCGTGCGGACAGGCAGCAATCAGCCCCAGCATTTT
-	TRBV7-2	TRBJ2-1	-	CATLGAGDVWSYNEQFF	TGTGCCACCCTGGGGGCGGGAGACGTATGGTCCTACAATGAGCAGTTCTTC
-	TRBV29-1	TRBJ2-3	-	CSARAADTQYF	TGCAGCGCCCGGGCCGCAGATACGCAGTATTTT
TRBD1	TRBV10-3	TRBJ2-7	-	CAISTGGEQYF	TGTGCCATCAGTACAGGGGGTGAGCAGTACTTC
-	TRBV20-1	TRBJ1-2	-	CSARTRGQANYGYTF	TGCAGTGCTAGGACCCGAGGGCAGGCGAACTATGGCTACACCTTC
TRBD2	TRBV7-8	TRBJ2-7	many	CASSLAGATYEQYF	TGTGCCAGCAGCCTAGCGGGAGCGACCTACGAGCAGTACTTC
-	TRBV7-9	TRBJ2-7	-	CASSPRGRNCEQYF	TGTGCCAGCAGCCCCAGGGGCCGGAACTGCGAGCAGTACTTC
TRBD2	TRBV20-1	TRBJ2-4	-	CSARDGSGGNIQYF	TGCAGTGCTAGAGATGGTAGCGGGGGAAACATTCAGTACTTC
-	TRBV3-1	TRBJ1-2	few	CASSQGLRSPSGYTF	TGTGCCAGCAGCCAAGGCCTCAGGTCTCCGAGTGGCTACACCTTC
-	TRBV2	TRBJ2-5	-	CASSLGGQYF	TGTGCCAGCAGTCTAGGGGGGCAGTACTTC
TRBD1	TRBV28	TRBJ2-5	-	CASGSPGQGKETQYF	TGTGCCAGCGGATCGCCGGGACAGGGAAAAGAGACCCAGTACTTC
-	TRBV3-1	TRBJ2-7	-	CASSQEGTFSSYEQYF	TGTGCCAGCAGCCAAGAAGGGACTTTTAGCTCCTACGAGCAGTACTTC
-	TRBV28	TRBJ1-2	-	CASSADRPPYGYTF	TGTGCCAGCAGTGCCGACAGGCCCCCCTATGGCTACACCTTC
TRBD2	TRBV12-3/TRBV12-4	TRBJ2-7	-	CASSTGLAGSSYEQYF	TGTGCCAGCAGTACTGGACTAGCGGGTAGCTCCTACGAGCAGTACTTC
-	TRBV7-2	TRBJ1-5	-	CAGSLAGRPQHF	TGTGCCGGCAGCTTAGCAGGTCGGCCCCAGCATTTT
-	TRBV30	TRBJ1-4	-	CAWSVRAATNEKLFF	TGTGCCTGGAGTGTACGGGCAGCAACTAATGAAAAACTGTTTTTT
TRBD1	TRBV5-5	TRBJ2-7	-	CASSKTGQASYEQYF	TGTGCCAGCAGCAAGACGGGACAGGCCTCCTACGAGCAGTACTTC
TRBD2	TRBV20-1	TRBJ2-7	many	CSARSMSSGNYEQYF	TGCAGTGCTAGAAGTATGTCTAGCGGGAATTACGAGCAGTACTTC
TRBD2	TRBV6-2/TRBV6-3	TRBJ2-3	few	CASSSLAGRQYF	TGTGCCAGCAGTTCCTTAGCGGGGCGGCAGTATTTT
-	TRBV20-1	TRBJ2-7	-	CSARVWGEQCF	TGCAGTGCTAGGGTCTGGGGCGAGCAGTGCTTC